Listed here is a single T cell receptor beta chain. This sample was taken from a study of shared clonotypes between healthy human individuals. Sequencing was performed with immunoSEQ multiplex PCR; in TCRdb, only in-frame clones are kept and a portion is missing. The repertoire holds fewer than 850,000 clones, with around 96% as singletons. Looked up from germline, CDR1 is MNHEY and CDR2 is SMNVEV (reference sequence). This CDR3 contains 17 residues. V shed 5 bases, J shed 4 bases, and the junction held 10 bases outside the gene matches. CD45RO negativity and positive selection for CCR7 defined naive CD8 cells, a population that excluded terminally differentiated effector memory CD45RA+ cells.

The V and J genes are TRBV27 and TRBJ2-1; 11 bases are a match to TRBD2. The sample was naive CD8+ T cells sorted from blood. The clonotype originates from a man under 40 in good health. In DNA, the CDR3 is TGTGCCAGCAGTCTACTCCCCGGGACTAGCGGTTACAATGAGCAGTTCTTC. Translation: CASSLLPGTSGYNEQFF.